Listed here are 22 T cell receptor beta chains from one sample, sequenced in a study of T-cell memory formation after mild COVID-19 (dated by TCRdb to about 2021). Receptor amplification or capture employed 5' RACE. Sequencing used an Illumina NovaSeq 6000. TCRdb applied fastp at Q25 and MiXCR to the public reads, then kept only in-frame beta chains. Under each unique CDR3 protein, matching rows form one entry showing the most common genes and DNA. Across this sample there are some 440,000 distinct CDR3 sequences, with around a quarter seen only once. Of the sample, 12% falls within the top ten clones. The specimen sequenced was PBMCs or a T cell subset sorted from them (not recorded which). The receptor source for this set is an adult woman who had mild COVID-19 (a few samples of this study predate the infection). The sample titles of this study are shuffled in the database, so cell type and time point are left out; the donor was told from shared clones.

This clonotype was counted only a few times. This chain uses TRBV5-6 with TRBJ2-1, with 12 nucleotides matching TRBD2. The CDR3 has 18 residues. The J segment lost 2 bases and the V segment lost 1 base, leaving 7 bases of the junction unmatched. The germline V gene encodes CDR1 SGHDT and CDR2 YYEEEE. For the CDR3, the DNA is TGTGCCAGCAGCTTGTCGACTAGCGGGAGTAGAACCTACAATGAGCAGTTCTTC. Amino acid sequence: CASSLSTSGSRTYNEQFF.

This clonotype was counted many times. The chain employs TRBV5-4 and TRBJ2-7, with TRBD2 matching over 8 bases. This CDR3 contains 14 residues. Losses at the gene ends were 4 bases for V and 6 bases for J; bases not matched to a gene: 9. Germline lookup yields CDR1 SGHNT and CDR2 YYREEE (reference sequence). The CDR3 nucleotides are TGTGCCAGCAGCAAGAGCGGGAGTGGTTTCGAGCAGTACTTC. This gives the protein CASSKSGSGFEQYF.

This clonotype has just a few counts. The chain links TRBV9 to TRBJ2-4; D gene uncertain. Germline CDR1 reads SGDLS; CDR2 reads YYNGEE. The CDR3 spans 15 residues. The ends were cut back, 0 bases at V and 6 bases at J, with 13 bases in the middle. The CDR3 DNA is TGTGCCAGCAGCGTAGATCACCTATCCGGAAACATTCAGTACTTC. Protein sequence: CASSVDHLSGNIQYF.

This clonotype was seen many times. The chain carries TRBV5-1 and TRBJ2-1, with no clear D. V was clipped by 2 bases and J by 7 bases, with 7 bases between them. This CDR3 contains 12 residues. Germline V gene lookup returns CDR1 SGHRS and CDR2 YFSETQ. Written as DNA, the CDR3 is TGCGCCAGCAGCTTCGGAAGGAATGAGCAGTTCTTC. Its translation: CASSFGRNEQFF. Based on the CDR3 plus reference TRBV5-1 and TRBJ2-1, the full variable domain is KAGVTQTPRYLIKTRGQQVTLSCSPISGHRSVSWYQQTPGQGLQFLFEYFSETQRNKGNFPGRFSGRQFSNSRSEMNVSTLELGDSALYLCASSFGRNEQFFGPGTRLTVL.

This rearrangement joins TRBV6-5 to TRBJ2-7, with D perhaps TRBD1 or TRBD2 (5 bases each). V lost 7 bases and J 2 bases, leaving 21 bases between the germline ends. Germline lookup yields CDR1 MNHEY and CDR2 SVGAGI. This CDR3 comprises 16 residues. The CDR3 DNA follows: TGTGCCAGCATCGAAACTCTAAAGGGACCGCCCTACGAGCAGTACTTC. Its protein is CASIETLKGPPYEQYF.

In its sample, this clonotype was seen a few times. V and J are TRBV7-8 and TRBJ2-1; 7 nucleotides align to TRBD2. CDR1 is SGHVS and CDR2 is FQNEAQ in the germline V gene. This CDR3 is built from 18 residues. With 1 base clipped from V and 7 bases from J, the junction kept 16 bases outside the gene matches. The CDR3 region is CASSLVRIGGTESNEQFF. The CDR3 DNA is TGTGCCAGCAGCTTAGTTCGGATCGGGGGGACTGAGAGTAATGAGCAGTTCTTC.

CDR3 sequence (DNA): TGCAGTGCCAAACCATCGGGGCAGGGGAATCAGCCCCAGCATTTT. Translation: CSAKPSGQGNQPQHF. The V and J genes are TRBV20-1 and TRBJ1-5; TRBD1 is a possible D gene (6 bases). The CDR3 contains 15 residues. Germline V gives CDR1 DFQATT, CDR2 SNEGSKA (reference sequence). V lost 6 bases and J lost 4, with 19 bases in between.

This chain links TRBV18 with TRBJ2-6; D possibly uses TRBD1 or TRBD2 (5 bases each). Trimming cost V 1 base and J 2 bases, with 12 bases left between them. CDR3 length: 17 residues. The germline CDR1 and CDR2 sequences are KGHSH and LQKENI. The CDR3 bases are TGTGCCAGCTCACCACAGAGGAGAGGGGCTGGGGCCAACGTCCTGACTTTC. It yields the protein CASSPQRRGAGANVLTF.

This chain links TRBV12-3 or TRBV12-4 with TRBJ2-3; possible D gene TRBD2, 7 bases. Trimming stripped 6 bases from V and 2 bases from J, with 18 bases between. The CDR3 runs to 16 residues. The CDR3 coding sequence is TGTGCCAGCAGAACGAGGGGGACTACGTCCACAGATACGCAGTATTTT. This encodes CASRTRGTTSTDTQYF.

The rearrangement joins TRBV20-1 to TRBJ2-3, with 7 bases fitting TRBD1. V trimming: 1 base; J trimming: 0 bases; junction bases outside the gene matches: 4. The germline V gene encodes CDR1 DFQATT and CDR2 SNEGSKA (reference sequence). The length of the CDR3 is 15 residues. CDR3 in DNA: TGCAGTGCTAGAGCCCCGGGACAGAGCACAGATACGCAGTATTTT. It specifies CSARAPGQSTDTQYF.

This chain connects TRBV7-9 to TRBJ1-3; D is perhaps TRBD1 (5 bases). Germline values: CDR1 SEHNR, CDR2 FQNEAQ (reference sequence). CDR3 length: 17 residues. Trimming stripped 1 base from V and 0 bases from J, with 13 bases between. The CDR3 nucleotides read TGTGCCAGCAGCTTAGGACGCCCGGGGGACTCTGGAAACACCATATATTTT. Protein: CASSLGRPGDSGNTIYF.

This clonotype was counted between two and nine times. The chain uses TRBV6-6 and TRBJ2-2; 7 positions match TRBD1. Germline CDR1 is MNHNY and CDR2 is SVGAGI (reference sequence). Unmatched junction bases numbered 4, after V lost 0 bases and J lost 6 bases. CDR3 length equals 15 residues. CDR3 loop: CASSYSPQGSGELFF. CDR3 bases: TGTGCCAGCAGTTACTCGCCACAGGGGTCCGGGGAGCTGTTTTTT.

This clonotype was seen more than once but under ten times. V is TRBV27 and J is TRBJ2-7; 12 nucleotides line up with TRBD2. Trimming at V came to 1 base and at J to 4 bases, leaving 2 bases not matched to a gene. Germline V gene sequence: CDR1 MNHEY, CDR2 SMNVEV (reference sequence). This CDR3 region has 15 residues. CDR3 amino acids: CASSLLGTSGYEQYF. The DNA of the CDR3 is TGTGCCAGCAGTTTATTAGGGACTAGCGGGTACGAGCAGTACTTC.

V and J are TRBV11-3 and TRBJ1-1; perhaps TRBD1 as D (5 bases). V was shortened by 6 bases and J by 0 bases, with 14 bases between the two germline ends. There are 15 residues in the CDR3. Germline V gene data show CDR1 as SGHNT and CDR2 as YENEEA. In DNA, the CDR3 is TGTGCCAGCAGTCCCGGGGGGGAATTGAACACTGAAGCTTTCTTT. Its protein product is CASSPGGELNTEAFF.

This chain connects TRBV20-1 to TRBJ1-2; D is uncertain. CDR3 length equals 16 residues. Trimming pared 0 bases from V and 4 bases from J, leaving 18 bases between. Germline-derived CDR1 and CDR2 are DFQATT and SNEGSKA (reference sequence). Here the CDR3 reads CSARDPLSGIVYGYTF. CDR3 bases: TGCAGTGCTAGAGACCCCCTCTCGGGGATAGTCTATGGCTACACCTTC.

This clonotype showed up just a few times. The CDR3 nucleotides are TGTGCCAGCAGCTCCTGGGTGGGGGTCACTGAAGCTTTCTTT. It codes for CASSSWVGVTEAFF. The V and J genes are TRBV7-9 and TRBJ1-1; D possibly corresponds to TRBD1 (5 bases). The CDR3 runs 14 residues. Germline V CDR1 and CDR2: SEHNR, FQNEAQ (reference sequence). The V end lost 4 bases, the J end lost 4 bases, and 13 bases lay between the germline ends.

This clonotype was counted only a few times. The gene calls are TRBV20-1 and TRBJ2-7; D perhaps matches TRBD1 (5 bases). The CDR3 is 12 residues long. Germline-derived CDR1 and CDR2 are DFQATT and SNEGSKA (reference sequence). Trimming stripped 5 bases from V and 3 bases from J, with 11 bases between. The CDR3 protein is CSAPRQSYEQYF. The CDR3, as DNA: TGCAGTGCTCCAAGACAGAGCTACGAGCAGTACTTC.

This clonotype was seen more than once but under ten times. V usage is TRBV7-8 and J usage is TRBJ2-1; no reliable D call. V gave up 3 bases and J gave up 8 bases, with 5 bases separating them. Germline V gene data show CDR1 as SGHVS and CDR2 as FQNEAQ. The CDR3 length is 11 residues. CDR3: CASSFSHEQFF. CDR3 bases: TGTGCCAGCAGCTTTAGTCATGAGCAGTTCTTC.

The chain is built from TRBV4-1 and TRBJ1-4, with 10 nucleotides matching TRBD1. Germline lookup yields CDR1 MGHRA and CDR2 YSYEKL. The CDR3 runs 15 residues. The J segment lost 5 bases and the V segment lost 3 bases, leaving 3 bases of the junction unmatched. CDR3 coding DNA: TGCGCCAGCAGCCAGGGACAGGGGTGGAATGAAAAACTGTTTTTT. Translation: CASSQGQGWNEKLFF.

The chain has TRBV18 and TRBJ2-3, with 8 nucleotides matching TRBD1. The CDR3 length is 17 residues. V lost 3 bases, J lost 2 bases, and 10 bases stayed unmatched. The V gene's germline CDR1 is KGHSH and CDR2 LQKENI. CDR3 amino acids: CASSPNYRGIDTDTQYF. DNA of the CDR3: TGTGCCAGCTCACCGAATTACAGGGGGATTGACACAGATACGCAGTATTTT.

This clonotype was observed a handful of times. The rearrangement links TRBV12-5 to TRBJ2-1, with D tentatively TRBD2 (6 bases). This CDR3 contains 16 residues. The V gene's germline CDR1 is LGHNT and CDR2 FRNRAP. Trimming pared 2 bases from V and 0 bases from J, leaving 11 bases between. As DNA, the CDR3 is TGTGCTAGTGGTTTGAGCCGGGGGAGCTCCTACAATGAGCAGTTCTTC. This encodes CASGLSRGSSYNEQFF.

The chain links TRBV27 to TRBJ1-2; no reliable D call. V was shortened by 1 base and J by 10 bases, with 16 bases between the two germline ends. The germline V gene encodes CDR1 MNHEY and CDR2 SMNVEV (reference sequence). The CDR3 sequence is 14 residues long. The CDR3 here is CASSLFPRLNFYTF. CDR3 bases: TGTGCCAGCAGTTTATTCCCACGACTGAACTTCTACACCTTC.